The 28 T cell receptor beta chains given below trace back to one sample, sequenced in a study of cytomegalovirus exposure and HLA in healthy donors. Use of 60 Vbeta and 13 Jbeta primers characterized the PCR. Repertoires were generated with immunoSEQ multiplex PCR, while TCRdb's copy carries only in-frame clones and drops some. The sample lists fewer than 150,000 clones, 77% occurring once. Sequencing was performed on PBMCs. Receptors were obtained from a human donor in good health.

This clone was seen only a few times. The chain combines TRBV11-3 with TRBJ2-7; perhaps TRBD1 as D (5 bases). The CDR3 covers 14 residues. Germline lookup yields CDR1 SGHNT and CDR2 YENEEA. Trimming pared 1 base from V and 5 bases from J, leaving 12 bases between. The CDR3 is CASSLGSRAHEQYF. The CDR3 bases are TGTGCCAGCAGCTTAGGCTCCAGGGCCCACGAGCAGTACTTC.

The rearrangement uses TRBV7-2 and TRBJ2-1, with 9 bases lining up with TRBD2. This CDR3 comprises 14 residues. The V segment lost 4 bases and the J segment 5 bases; nucleotides outside the gene matches: 3. Germline lookup yields CDR1 SGHTA and CDR2 FQGNSA. CDR3 protein: CASSSGLAHNEQFF. CDR3 in DNA: TGTGCCAGCAGCTCGGGACTAGCCCACAATGAGCAGTTCTTC.

V usage is TRBV19 and J usage is TRBJ2-4, with 8 bases matching TRBD1. After removal of 5 bases from V and 4 bases from J, the junction contained 10 bases not matched to a gene. CDR3 length equals 16 residues. Germline V gene data show CDR1 as LNHDA and CDR2 as SQIVND (reference sequence). CDR3 coding DNA: TGTGCCAGTAGTCCTCCTCGTGGACAGGGAAAAAACATTCAGTACTTC. It specifies CASSPPRGQGKNIQYF.

Here the CDR3 DNA reads TGTGCCAGCAGCGGCGACAGGGGAGGCAATCAGCCCCAGCATTTT. Translated, it gives CASSGDRGGNQPQHF. The chain combines TRBV2 with TRBJ1-5, with TRBD1 matching over 8 bases. Germline-derived CDR1 and CDR2 are SNHLY and FYNNEI. The CDR3 length is 15 residues. V trimming: 6 bases; J trimming: 2 bases; junction bases outside the gene matches: 6.

The chain carries TRBV28 and TRBJ2-3; 7 bases map to TRBD1. The CDR3 contains 18 residues. The germline CDR1 and CDR2 sequences are MDHEN and SYDVKM. Losses at the gene ends were 4 bases for V and 0 bases for J; bases not matched to a gene: 13. CDR3 nucleotide sequence: TGTGCCAGCAGTTATAGCACCACCGGGACAGAGAGCACAGATACGCAGTATTTT. It specifies CASSYSTTGTESTDTQYF.

The count of this clone is one. The chain employs TRBV19 and TRBJ1-3; 9 bases map to TRBD1. This CDR3 region has 16 residues. Germline-derived CDR1 and CDR2 are LNHDA and SQIVND (reference sequence). Unmatched junction bases numbered 8, after V lost 6 bases and J lost 2 bases. The chain's CDR3 is CASSPHRDRAGNTIYF. The CDR3 DNA is TGTGCCAGTAGCCCGCACCGGGACAGGGCTGGAAACACCATATATTTT.

The rearrangement joins TRBV10-3 to TRBJ2-5; 9 bases fit TRBD1. V trimming: 6 bases; J trimming: 1 base; junction bases outside the gene matches: 21. Germline V CDR1 and CDR2: ENHRY, SYGVKD. This CDR3 spans 20 amino acids. The CDR3 here is CAISVTGQGMSRGGQETQYF. CDR3 nucleotides: TGTGCCATCAGCGTGACGGGACAGGGAATGAGCCGAGGGGGCCAAGAGACCCAGTACTTC.

J is TRBJ2-5 and V is TRBV15; perhaps TRBD2 as D (7 bases). Germline CDR1 is LNHNV and CDR2 is YYDKDF (reference sequence). V dropped 4 bases and J dropped 1 base, with 16 bases sitting between them. The CDR3 loop spans 16 amino acids. CDR3 sequence reads: CATSMGTGGPQETQYF. In DNA form, the CDR3 reads TGTGCCACCAGCATGGGGACCGGGGGGCCCCAAGAGACCCAGTACTTC.

The chain uses TRBV2 and TRBJ1-2; D perhaps matches TRBD1 (5 bases). Germline values: CDR1 SNHLY, CDR2 FYNNEI. The V and J ends lost 10 bases and 1 base respectively, with 16 bases between them. CDR3 length: 14 amino acids. CDR3 in DNA: TGTGCCACCACGACAGACGAGATTAACTATGGCTACACCTTC. The encoded protein is CATTTDEINYGYTF.

In its sample, this clone was seen a few times. This rearrangement joins TRBV13 to TRBJ2-1; D possibly corresponds to TRBD2 (6 bases). CDR1 and CDR2 (germline): PRHDT, FYEKMQ (reference sequence). The V end lost 4 bases, the J end lost 3 bases, and 13 bases lay between the germline ends. CDR3 length: 15 amino acids. Here the CDR3 DNA reads TGTGCCAGCAGCTATCCGGGACTGAACTACAATGAGCAGTTCTTC. Encoded protein: CASSYPGLNYNEQFF.

The sample holds a few counts of this clone. V gene TRBV11-2 combines with J gene TRBJ2-1; 7 bases agree with TRBD2. CDR1 and CDR2 (germline): SGHAT, FQNNGV. J lost 10 bases, V lost 5 bases, and 5 bases had no gene match. There are 12 residues in the CDR3. Here the CDR3 DNA reads TGTGCCAGCAGCCGGGACTACCCAGAGCAGTTCTTC. Translated: CASSRDYPEQFF.

The chain has TRBV11-3 and TRBJ2-2; 10 bases are shared with TRBD1. Germline CDR1 is SGHNT and CDR2 is YENEEA. V was pared by 4 bases and J by 4 bases, with 3 bases of the junction left unmatched. This CDR3 region has 15 residues. The CDR3 sequence: CASSYRTGGTGELFF. CDR3 nucleotide sequence: TGTGCCAGCAGCTACAGGACAGGGGGCACCGGGGAGCTGTTTTTT.

This clone was seen just once. The chain joins TRBV11-2 to TRBJ2-1, with D possibly being TRBD2 (5 bases). The CDR3 loop spans 12 amino acids. V was trimmed by 5 bases and J by 10 bases, leaving 12 bases between them. Germline loops: CDR1 SGHAT, CDR2 FQNNGV. For the CDR3, the DNA is TGTGCCAGCAGCCACACCGGAGGAGAGCAGTTCTTC. Protein sequence: CASSHTGGEQFF.

This clone was observed a few times. This sequence joins TRBV5-8 and TRBJ2-5; the match to TRBD1 covers 9 bases. Unmatched junction bases numbered 13, after V lost 4 bases and J lost 3 bases. Germline V lookup: CDR1 SGHTS, CDR2 YDEGEE. This CDR3 has 17 residues. DNA of the CDR3: TGTGCCAGCAGCCCCCCCGCGGGACAGGGTTGGGAAGAGACCCAGTACTTC. This codes for CASSPPAGQGWEETQYF.

This clone was counted a few times. The rearrangement uses TRBV20-1 and TRBJ1-1; 8 positions agree with TRBD1. Germline V gene sequence: CDR1 DFQATT, CDR2 SNEGSKA (reference sequence). CDR3 length: 10 residues. V shed 6 bases, J shed 8 bases, and the junction held 2 bases outside the gene matches. As DNA, the CDR3 is TGCAGTGCGCACAGGGGGGAAGCTTTCTTT. Translated, it gives CSAHRGEAFF.

The gene calls are TRBV18 and TRBJ1-1; TRBD1 matches at 8 bases. The CDR3 has 16 amino acids. V gave up 2 bases and J gave up 2 bases; unmatched junction bases: 7. Germline V gene data show CDR1 as KGHSH and CDR2 as LQKENI. CDR3 sequence reads: CASSPGTGRVNTEAFF. The DNA of the CDR3 is TGTGCCAGCTCACCAGGGACAGGAAGAGTCAACACTGAAGCTTTCTTT.

The V and J genes are TRBV9 and TRBJ2-1; unclear D gene. Germline CDR1 SGDLS, CDR2 YYNGEE. This CDR3 has 16 residues. Trimming removed 3 bases from V and 7 bases from J, with 20 bases in between. The CDR3 DNA is TGTGCCAGCAGCGCCCAAGGTTACGGAGTGAGTAATGAGCAGTTCTTC. Residues: CASSAQGYGVSNEQFF.

The gene calls are TRBV30 and TRBJ2-1; no clear D. From germline, CDR1 is GTSNPN and CDR2 SVGIG (reference sequence). CDR3 length: 11 amino acids. Trimming took off 3 bases at V and 7 bases at J, with 7 bases between the two ends. CDR3 amino acids: CAWRYGNEQFF. The CDR3 DNA is TGTGCCTGGAGATACGGGAATGAGCAGTTCTTC.

This chain connects TRBV11-2 to TRBJ2-1; 8 bases fit TRBD2. V was clipped by 2 bases and J by 6 bases; unmatched bases: 3. The CDR3 consists of 14 residues. Germline V gives CDR1 SGHAT, CDR2 FQNNGV. The CDR3 is CASSLSLAGNEQFF. CDR3 bases: TGTGCCAGCAGCTTATCCCTAGCGGGCAATGAGCAGTTCTTC.

The genes are TRBV6-5 and TRBJ2-7; D perhaps matches TRBD2 (5 bases). Germline values: CDR1 MNHEY, CDR2 SVGAGI. The ends were cut back, 4 bases at V and 5 bases at J, with 15 bases in the middle. The CDR3 contains 14 residues. CDR3 bases: TGTGCCAGCAGTTCGTACCAACTAGTCCACGAGCAGTACTTC. This gives the protein CASSSYQLVHEQYF.

This clone has a handful of counts. The rearrangement joins TRBV28 to TRBJ2-1; D might be TRBD2 (6 bases). This CDR3 is 15 amino acids long. The germline CDR1 and CDR2 sequences are MDHEN and SYDVKM. V was shortened by 1 base and J by 0 bases, with 7 bases between the two germline ends. The CDR3 nucleotides are TGTGCCAGCAGTTTATTCGGGAGCTCCTACAATGAGCAGTTCTTC. Encoded protein: CASSLFGSSYNEQFF.

The chain is built from TRBV27 and TRBJ2-7, with D unresolved. This CDR3 has 14 residues. Germline CDR1 and CDR2: MNHEY and SMNVEV (reference sequence). V was shortened by 6 bases and J by 0 bases, with 12 bases between the two germline ends. The CDR3 region has the DNA TGTGCCAGCAGCCCTTTTCCTAGCTCCTACGAGCAGTACTTC. It is translated as CASSPFPSSYEQYF.

The sample holds one count of this clone. The rearrangement joins TRBV6-5 to TRBJ2-2; 9 nucleotides match TRBD1. The CDR3 totals 16 residues. Germline V CDR1 and CDR2: MNHEY, SVGAGI. V was clipped by 2 bases and J by 9 bases; unmatched bases: 10. CDR3 sequence (DNA): TGTGCCAGCAGTTACGACCCCGTACAGGGGGCGAGGGAGCTGTTTTTT. It yields the protein CASSYDPVQGARELFF.

This clone has just one count. The chain employs TRBV5-1 and TRBJ1-1; D ambiguous. V was shortened by 3 bases and J by 0 bases, with 12 bases between the two germline ends. The length of the CDR3 is 15 residues. Germline V gene data show CDR1 as SGHRS and CDR2 as YFSETQ. The CDR3: CASSSLGRMNTEAFF. The CDR3, as DNA: TGCGCCAGCAGCTCCCTGGGCAGGATGAACACTGAAGCTTTCTTT.

The V and J genes are TRBV7-9 and TRBJ1-2, with 7 bases identical to TRBD1. The CDR3 covers 16 residues. The V segment lost 4 bases and the J segment 8 bases; nucleotides outside the gene matches: 16. Germline V gives CDR1 SEHNR, CDR2 FQNEAQ (reference sequence). This chain's CDR3 is CASSSLGGQLARGYTF. The CDR3 DNA reads TGTGCCAGCAGCTCCCTGGGGGGACAGTTAGCGAGGGGCTACACCTTC.

This clone was observed a few times. This chain joins TRBV10-3 and TRBJ1-1; maybe TRBD1 (5 bases). The germline V and J ends were trimmed by 0 bases and 1 base, with 6 bases remaining between them. This CDR3 has 14 amino acids. CDR1 is ENHRY, CDR2 SYGVKD, per germline. CDR3: CAISESGANTEAFF. CDR3 in DNA: TGTGCCATCAGTGAGTCTGGGGCGAACACTGAAGCTTTCTTT.

The genes are TRBV9 and TRBJ2-3; perhaps TRBD2 as D (6 bases). The CDR3 runs to 16 residues. V lost 2 bases and J lost 4, with 17 bases in between. The germline V gene encodes CDR1 SGDLS and CDR2 YYNGEE. As DNA, the CDR3 is TGTGCCAGCAGCGTTCGGGACTCCCTTTTCCCAGATACGCAGTATTTT. This codes for CASSVRDSLFPDTQYF.

The genes are TRBV19 and TRBJ1-5; the match to TRBD1 covers 10 bases. This CDR3 has 16 amino acids. From germline, CDR1 is LNHDA and CDR2 SQIVND (reference sequence). The J segment lost 3 bases and the V segment lost 7 bases, leaving 9 bases of the junction unmatched. CDR3: CASTGQGTSYNQPQHF. CDR3 sequence (DNA): TGTGCCAGTACGGGACAGGGGACGTCCTACAATCAGCCCCAGCATTTT.